These 13 T cell receptor beta chains were all obtained from the same sample, sequenced in a study of T cell repertoires in cytomegalovirus infection. TCRdb reanalysed the reads using MiXCR and keeps one entry per CDR3 protein. Counted here are more than 300,000 distinct CDR3 sequences, about 35% occurring once; the ten biggest clones make up 13%. No cognate antigen is known for these TCRs. The sample in question was cultured PBMCs, obtained from culture after CMV antigen stimulation. The receptor set was obtained from a human donor in good health (CMV status not recorded). Some clones in this sample may be carry-over from other donors' samples.

V is TRBV5-4 and J is TRBJ2-1, with 11 bases identical to TRBD2. Germline values: CDR1 SGHNT, CDR2 YYREEE (reference sequence). This CDR3 region has 15 residues. Trimming removed 5 bases from V and 3 bases from J; junction bases left unmatched: 4. This CDR3 reads CASRLGTSGYNEQFF. The CDR3 region has the DNA TGTGCCAGCAGGCTCGGGACTAGCGGCTACAATGAGCAGTTCTTC.

The gene calls are TRBV19 and TRBJ2-7, with D possibly TRBD1 on 7 matching bases. Trimming stripped 9 bases from V and 2 bases from J, with 17 bases between. Germline loops: CDR1 LNHDA, CDR2 SQIVND (reference sequence). This CDR3 is 14 amino acids long. This CDR3 is CASRDREEAYEQYF. Written as DNA, the CDR3 is TGTGCCAGCCGCGACAGGGAGGAGGCCTACGAGCAGTACTTC.

V and J are TRBV28 and TRBJ1-5; D remains ambiguous. Germline V gene sequence: CDR1 MDHEN, CDR2 SYDVKM. The CDR3 totals 15 residues. Between the trimmed V and J ends, which lost 3 bases and 2 bases, there was a span of 11 bases. CDR3 sequence (DNA): TGTGCCAGCAGTTTGTCGCAGAGCCGCAATCAGCCCCAGCATTTT. This gives the protein CASSLSQSRNQPQHF.

This rearrangement joins TRBV28 to TRBJ1-1, with 8 nucleotides matching TRBD1. Trimming removed 7 bases from V and 5 bases from J; junction bases left unmatched: 12. Germline V gene data show CDR1 as MDHEN and CDR2 as SYDVKM. The CDR3 loop spans 15 amino acids. CDR3 nucleotides: TGTGCCAGCAACCTAGGGGACAGGAGGTGGACTGAAGCTTTCTTT. Protein: CASNLGDRRWTEAFF.

At least ten counts were recorded for this clonotype. The chain carries TRBV7-8 and TRBJ2-1, with D tentatively TRBD1 (6 bases). Germline V gene lookup returns CDR1 SGHVS and CDR2 FQNEAQ. The CDR3 sequence is 14 residues long. Trimming pared 4 bases from V and 5 bases from J, leaving 12 bases between. CDR3 loop: CASSYREGDNEQFF. CDR3 bases: TGTGCCAGCAGCTACCGAGAGGGGGACAATGAGCAGTTCTTC.

A few counts support this clonotype. The CDR3 DNA sequence: TGCGCCAGCAGCCAGGGTCCCGGGGAGCTGTTTTTT. Translation gives CASSQGPGELFF. This chain uses TRBV4-1 with TRBJ2-2; D gene ambiguous. The germline V gene has CDR1 MGHRA and CDR2 YSYEKL. The CDR3 covers 12 residues. Trimming left V 3 bases short and J 6 bases short, with 5 bases between.

This clonotype was found many times. V gene TRBV7-8 combines with J gene TRBJ1-6, with D tentatively TRBD1 (5 bases). The V gene's germline CDR1 is SGHVS and CDR2 FQNEAQ. The V and J ends lost 2 bases and 3 bases respectively, with 11 bases between them. The CDR3 consists of 16 residues. CDR3 sequence: CASSLMGRYYNSPLHF. CDR3 nucleotide sequence: TGTGCCAGCAGCTTAATGGGACGTTACTATAATTCACCCCTCCACTTT.

There are many counts of this clonotype. This rearrangement joins TRBV5-5 to TRBJ1-4; D uncertain. Deletions cut 2 bases from V and 4 bases from J, with 9 bases between. The CDR3 spans 14 residues. Germline V gene data show CDR1 as SGHKS and CDR2 as YYEKEE (reference sequence). The CDR3 bases are TGTGCCAGCAGCTTAGGGCTCCTTAATGAAAAACTGTTTTTT. Residues: CASSLGLLNEKLFF.

This sequence joins TRBV29-1 and TRBJ2-1; D is uncertain. Germline CDR1 SQVTM, CDR2 ANQGSEA. CDR3 length: 15 amino acids. V shed 3 bases and J shed 0 bases, with 12 bases lying between them. CDR3 loop: CSVEGSHISYNEQFF. The CDR3 DNA reads TGCAGCGTTGAGGGATCCCATATCTCCTACAATGAGCAGTTCTTC.

The chain links TRBV7-4 to TRBJ2-1, with D possibly being TRBD2 (6 bases). The V end lost 4 bases, the J end lost 7 bases, and 8 bases lay between the germline ends. This CDR3 contains 12 residues. CDR1 and CDR2 from the germline V gene are SGHVT and SQSDAQ. The CDR3 bases are TGTGCCAGCAGCTCCCTAGCGAATGAGCAGTTCTTC. Amino acids: CASSSLANEQFF.

This rearrangement joins TRBV20-1 to TRBJ1-6; the match to TRBD1 covers 7 bases. The CDR3 totals 14 residues. CDR1 and CDR2 from the germline V gene are DFQATT and SNEGSKA (reference sequence). V shed 3 bases, J shed 5 bases, and the junction held 4 bases outside the gene matches. The CDR3 here is CSARSGTDNSPLHF. DNA of the CDR3: TGCAGTGCTAGGTCCGGGACAGATAATTCACCCCTCCACTTT.

This clonotype was seen repeatedly, ten times or more. CDR3 coding DNA: TGTGCCAGCAGCGCTGATGGGAACACTGAAGCTTTCTTT. Amino acids: CASSADGNTEAFF. The J gene is TRBJ1-1, the V gene TRBV7-2, with D unclear. Looked up from germline, CDR1 is SGHTA and CDR2 is FQGNSA. V lost 5 bases and J 1 base, leaving 8 bases between the germline ends. This CDR3 has 13 residues.

Written as DNA, the CDR3 is TGTGCCAGCGCATACCCCCGGGGTGAAGCTTTCTTT. Amino acids: CASAYPRGEAFF. The chain links TRBV7-2 to TRBJ1-1, with D unresolved. The germline V gene has CDR1 SGHTA and CDR2 FQGNSA. This CDR3 region has 12 residues. With 8 bases removed from V and 7 bases from J, the gap between germline ends came to 14 bases.